This T cell receptor beta chain was profiled in a study of T cell responses to AZD1222 COVID-19 vaccine. Overall study context: Combined were second doses at about 4 or about 12 weeks. Study-wide results and caveats: Just a handful of AZD1222 recipients tested seropositive at baseline. Two AZD1222 administrations were followed by greater Spike-specific TCR breadth and depth. Among the donors, most were white British and more were female, and clonal diversity was possibly underestimated.

In regard to this clone: The target antigen is unknown.

The germline V and J ends were trimmed by 6 bases and 0 bases, with 12 bases remaining between them. The CDR3 loop spans 15 amino acids. The germline CDR1 and CDR2 sequences are MNHEY and SVGAGI. Profiled with immunoSEQ multiplex PCR; TCRdb holds only in-frame clones, not every one. The sample includes around 99,000 clones, approximately 89% of them seen just once. The origin of this receptor is an adult in good health. The V gene is TRBV6-5, the J gene TRBJ2-1; maybe TRBD1 (5 bases). The sample consisted of peripheral blood, taken on day 0 of AZD1222 vaccination. The CDR3 DNA sequence: TGTGCCAGCAGGTACGACAGTGACTCCTACAATGAGCAGTTCTTC. Translating gives CASRYDSDSYNEQFF.